The 8 T cell receptor beta chains reported below all come from one sample, sequenced in a study of chemoradiotherapy in HPV16-positive cancers. Measured with immunoSEQ multiplex PCR; TCRdb has only the in-frame clones, and not every one. Among around 30,000 clones listed, over 80% were seen once. The source material was blood, sampled from a patient who underwent chemoradiotherapy. The receptors come from a human donor with HPV-associated anogenital cancer.

The V and J genes are TRBV11-3 and TRBJ1-2, with a tentative D call TRBD1 (5 bases). Trimming left V 2 bases short and J 4 bases short, with 11 bases between. The CDR3 spans 14 residues. The germline V gene has CDR1 SGHNT and CDR2 YENEEA. This chain's CDR3 is CASSLKGVSYGYTF. In DNA, the CDR3 is TGTGCCAGCAGCTTAAAAGGGGTCTCCTATGGCTACACCTTC.

The gene calls are TRBV19 and TRBJ1-1, with D possibly matching TRBD1 (5 bases). V lost 2 bases and J lost 5, with 15 bases in between. The CDR3 extends over 15 amino acids. Per germline, CDR1 LNHDA and CDR2 SQIVND (reference sequence). This CDR3 is CASSIYAGKRTEAFF. Written as DNA, the CDR3 is TGTGCCAGTAGTATATACGCAGGGAAGAGGACTGAAGCTTTCTTT. Full variable domain (remainder filled in from reference TRBV19 and TRBJ1-1): DGGITQSPKYLFRKEGQNVTLSCEQNLNHDAMYWYRQDPGQGLRLIYYSQIVNDFQKGDIAEGYSVSREKKESFPLTVTSAQKNPTAFYLCASSIYAGKRTEAFFGQGTRLTVV.

The chain is built from TRBV2 and TRBJ1-3, with 7 nucleotides matching TRBD1. Germline CDR1 is SNHLY and CDR2 is FYNNEI. J was trimmed by 0 bases and V by 6 bases; bases with no gene match: 8. The CDR3 is made up of 16 amino acids. In DNA form, the CDR3 reads TGTGCCAGCAGCTGGGGGCAGGGGGTCTCTGGAAACACCATATATTTT. Translation: CASSWGQGVSGNTIYF.

The V call is TRBV27, the J call TRBJ2-7; 12 bases map to TRBD1. The CDR3 sequence is 14 residues long. J lost 6 bases, V lost 6 bases, and 6 bases had no gene match. Germline CDR1 MNHEY, CDR2 SMNVEV (reference sequence). The CDR3 loop is CASSQPGQGAEQYF. Written as DNA, the CDR3 is TGTGCCAGCAGCCAACCGGGACAGGGGGCCGAGCAGTACTTC.

The chain employs TRBV7-9 and TRBJ2-3; 14 bases match TRBD2. V lost 5 bases to trimming and J lost 0 bases; unmatched junction nucleotides: 10. The CDR3 consists of 19 residues. CDR1 is SEHNR and CDR2 is FQNEAQ in the germline V gene (reference sequence). In nucleotides, the CDR3 is TGTGCCAGCAGCCCGCCCCGGGGACTAGCGGGGGAGAGCACAGATACGCAGTATTTT. Its translation is CASSPPRGLAGESTDTQYF.

The gene calls are TRBV19 and TRBJ1-5; D is perhaps TRBD1 (5 bases). The CDR3 sequence is 16 residues long. Germline V gene lookup returns CDR1 LNHDA and CDR2 SQIVND (reference sequence). V lost 4 bases and J 1 base, leaving 14 bases between the germline ends. The CDR3 coding sequence is TGTGCCAGTAGTACTAGGGGTTGGGGAAGCAATCAGCCCCAGCATTTT. Amino acids: CASSTRGWGSNQPQHF.

In this sample, this clone turned up a few times. The chain's CDR3 is CASSQRRRTGRVQETQYF. The DNA of the CDR3 is TGTGCCAGCAGCCAGAGGCGAAGGACAGGGAGAGTCCAAGAGACCCAGTACTTC. J is TRBJ2-5 and V is TRBV14; 8 bases match TRBD1. This CDR3 contains 18 residues. V lost 3 bases to trimming and J lost 1 base; unmatched junction nucleotides: 13. Germline V gene lookup returns CDR1 SGHDN and CDR2 FVKESK.

J is TRBJ2-1 and V is TRBV19, with D maybe TRBD1 (6 bases). The CDR3 runs to 15 residues. Trimming removed 5 bases from V and 5 bases from J, with 16 bases in between. Germline-derived CDR1 and CDR2 are LNHDA and SQIVND (reference sequence). CDR3 in DNA: TGTGCCAGTAGTCCCAGGGGTGCGAGAAACAATGAGCAGTTCTTC. Translation: CASSPRGARNNEQFF.